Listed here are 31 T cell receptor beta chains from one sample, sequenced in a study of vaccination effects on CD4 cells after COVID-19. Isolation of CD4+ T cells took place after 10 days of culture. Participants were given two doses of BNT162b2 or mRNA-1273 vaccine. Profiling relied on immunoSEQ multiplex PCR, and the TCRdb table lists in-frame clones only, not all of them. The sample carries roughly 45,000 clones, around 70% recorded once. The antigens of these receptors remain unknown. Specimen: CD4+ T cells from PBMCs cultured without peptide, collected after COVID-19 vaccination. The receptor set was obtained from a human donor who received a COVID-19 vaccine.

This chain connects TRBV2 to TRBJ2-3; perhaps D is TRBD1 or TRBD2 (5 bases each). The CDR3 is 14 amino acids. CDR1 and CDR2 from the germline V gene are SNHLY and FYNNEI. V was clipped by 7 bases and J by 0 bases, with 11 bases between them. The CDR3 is CASNPGPSTDTQYF. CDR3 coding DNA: TGTGCCAGCAATCCGGGGCCTAGCACAGATACGCAGTATTTT.

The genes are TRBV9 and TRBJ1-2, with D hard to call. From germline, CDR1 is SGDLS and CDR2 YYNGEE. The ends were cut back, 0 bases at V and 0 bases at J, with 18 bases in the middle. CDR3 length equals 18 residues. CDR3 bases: TGTGCCAGCAGCGTAGAATTGGGCACCTGGGCAGCTAACTATGGCTACACCTTC. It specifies CASSVELGTWAANYGYTF.

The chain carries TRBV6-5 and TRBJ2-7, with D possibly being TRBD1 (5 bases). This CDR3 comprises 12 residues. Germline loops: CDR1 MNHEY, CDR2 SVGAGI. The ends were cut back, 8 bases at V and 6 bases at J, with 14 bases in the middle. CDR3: CASGWGPTEQYF. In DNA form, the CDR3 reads TGTGCCAGCGGCTGGGGCCCCACCGAGCAGTACTTC.

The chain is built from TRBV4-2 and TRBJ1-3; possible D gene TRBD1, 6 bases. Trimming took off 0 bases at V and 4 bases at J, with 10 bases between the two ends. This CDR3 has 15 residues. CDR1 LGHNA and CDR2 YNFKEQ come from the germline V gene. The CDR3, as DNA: TGTGCCAGCAGCCAAGATCGGGGGACAGGAAACACCATATATTTT. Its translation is CASSQDRGTGNTIYF.

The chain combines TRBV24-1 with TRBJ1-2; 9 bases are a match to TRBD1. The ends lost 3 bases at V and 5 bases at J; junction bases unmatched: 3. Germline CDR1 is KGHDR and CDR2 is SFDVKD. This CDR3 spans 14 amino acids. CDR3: CATSDTGGAYGYTF. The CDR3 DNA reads TGTGCCACCAGTGATACAGGGGGCGCATATGGCTACACCTTC.

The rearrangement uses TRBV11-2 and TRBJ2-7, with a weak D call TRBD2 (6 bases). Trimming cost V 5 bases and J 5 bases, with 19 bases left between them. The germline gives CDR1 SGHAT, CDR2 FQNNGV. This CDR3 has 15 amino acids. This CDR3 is CASSATRLGRDEQYF. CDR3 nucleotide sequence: TGTGCCAGCAGCGCGACTAGATTGGGCAGGGACGAGCAGTACTTC.

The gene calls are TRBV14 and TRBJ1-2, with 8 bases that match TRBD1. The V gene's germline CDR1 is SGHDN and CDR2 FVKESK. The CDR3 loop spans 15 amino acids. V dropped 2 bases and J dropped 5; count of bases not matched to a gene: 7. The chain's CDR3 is CASSQLGQGIYGYTF. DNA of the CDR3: TGTGCCAGCAGCCAATTAGGACAGGGAATTTATGGCTACACCTTC.

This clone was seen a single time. For the CDR3, the DNA is TGTGCCAGTAGTATCGAGCAGCCTCCCTACGAGCAGTACTTC. Its protein is CASSIEQPPYEQYF. The rearrangement links TRBV19 to TRBJ2-7; D unresolved. The CDR3 extends over 14 amino acids. The V end lost 3 bases, the J end lost 2 bases, and 11 bases lay between the germline ends. CDR1 and CDR2 from the germline V gene are LNHDA and SQIVND (reference sequence).

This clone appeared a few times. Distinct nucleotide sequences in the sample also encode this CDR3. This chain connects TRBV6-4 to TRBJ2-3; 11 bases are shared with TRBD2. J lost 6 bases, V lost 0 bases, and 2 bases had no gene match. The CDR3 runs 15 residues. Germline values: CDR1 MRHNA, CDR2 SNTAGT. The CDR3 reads CASSDSSGGADTQYF. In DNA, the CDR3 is TGTGCCAGCAGTGACTCTAGCGGGGGGGCCGATACGCAGTATTTT.

CDR3 region: CASSQGARSSGNTIYF. CDR3 DNA sequence: TGCGCCAGCAGCCAAGGGGCGAGGAGCTCTGGAAACACCATATATTTT. The V gene is TRBV4-1, the J gene TRBJ1-3; no firm D call. Germline V lookup: CDR1 MGHRA, CDR2 YSYEKL. Trimming stripped 1 base from V and 0 bases from J, with 10 bases between. The CDR3 runs to 16 residues.

DNA of the CDR3: TGTGCCAGTAGGTCGACAGGTGCGGGTAACTATCAGCCCCAGCATTTT. Residues: CASRSTGAGNYQPQHF. The chain joins TRBV19 to TRBJ1-5, with D tentatively TRBD1 (6 bases). The CDR3 runs to 16 residues. V dropped 6 bases and J dropped 5 bases, with 20 bases sitting between them. Germline CDR1 and CDR2: LNHDA and SQIVND (reference sequence).

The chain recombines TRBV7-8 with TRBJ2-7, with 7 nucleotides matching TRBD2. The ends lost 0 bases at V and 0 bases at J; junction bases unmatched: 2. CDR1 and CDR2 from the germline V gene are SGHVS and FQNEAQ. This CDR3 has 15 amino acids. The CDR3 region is CASSLAGGVSYEQYF. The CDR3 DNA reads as TGTGCCAGCAGCTTAGCTGGGGGGGTCTCCTACGAGCAGTACTTC.

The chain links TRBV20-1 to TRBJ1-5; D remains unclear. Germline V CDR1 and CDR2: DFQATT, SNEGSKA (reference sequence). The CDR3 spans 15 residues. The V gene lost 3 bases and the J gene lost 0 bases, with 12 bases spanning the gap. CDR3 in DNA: TGCAGTGCTAGTTTTTCGGGGAATAGCAATCAGCCCCAGCATTTT. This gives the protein CSASFSGNSNQPQHF.

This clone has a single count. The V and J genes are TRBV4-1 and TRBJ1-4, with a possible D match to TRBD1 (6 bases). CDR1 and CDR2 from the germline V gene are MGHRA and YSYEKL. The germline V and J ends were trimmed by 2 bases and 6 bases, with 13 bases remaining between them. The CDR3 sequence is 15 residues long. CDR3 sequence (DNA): TGCGCCAGCAGCCAAAGGGGGGGAGGTGATGAAAAACTGTTTTTT. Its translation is CASSQRGGGDEKLFF.

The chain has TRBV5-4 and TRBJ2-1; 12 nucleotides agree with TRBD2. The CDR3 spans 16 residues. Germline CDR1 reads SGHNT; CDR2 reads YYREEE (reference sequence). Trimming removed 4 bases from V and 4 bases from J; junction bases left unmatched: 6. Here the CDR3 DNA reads TGTGCCAGCAGCCAACTAGCGGGAGGAATATACAATGAGCAGTTCTTC. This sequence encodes CASSQLAGGIYNEQFF.

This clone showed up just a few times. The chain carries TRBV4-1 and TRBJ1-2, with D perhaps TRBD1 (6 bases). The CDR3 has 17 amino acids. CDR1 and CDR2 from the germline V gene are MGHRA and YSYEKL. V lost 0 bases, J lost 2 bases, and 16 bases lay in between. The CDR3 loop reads CASSQEVGTLTNYGYTF. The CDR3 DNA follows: TGCGCCAGCAGCCAAGAAGTCGGGACACTGACGAACTATGGCTACACCTTC.

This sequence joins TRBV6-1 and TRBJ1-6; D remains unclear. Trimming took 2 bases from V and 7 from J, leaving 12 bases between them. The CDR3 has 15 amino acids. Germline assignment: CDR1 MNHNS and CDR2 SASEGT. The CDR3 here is CASSELVSGNSPLHF. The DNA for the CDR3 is TGTGCCAGCAGTGAATTGGTAAGCGGGAATTCACCCCTCCACTTT.

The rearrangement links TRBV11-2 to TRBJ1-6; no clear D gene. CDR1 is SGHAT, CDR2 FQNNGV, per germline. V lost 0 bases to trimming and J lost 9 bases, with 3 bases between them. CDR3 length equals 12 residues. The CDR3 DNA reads TGTGCCAGCAGCTTAGATCGTTCACCCCTCCACTTT. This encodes CASSLDRSPLHF.

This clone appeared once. CDR3: CASSFGNGRYTF. As DNA, the CDR3 is TGTGCCAGCAGCTTCGGAAACGGGCGCTACACCTTC. The chain recombines TRBV7-9 with TRBJ1-2; no reliable D call. V gave up 3 bases and J gave up 9 bases, with 11 bases separating them. The germline V gene encodes CDR1 SEHNR and CDR2 FQNEAQ (reference sequence). The CDR3 contains 12 residues.

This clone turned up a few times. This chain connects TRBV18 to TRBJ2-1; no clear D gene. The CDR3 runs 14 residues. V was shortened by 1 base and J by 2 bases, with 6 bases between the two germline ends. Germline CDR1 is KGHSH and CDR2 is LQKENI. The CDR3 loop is CASSPQIAYNEQFF. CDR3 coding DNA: TGTGCCAGCTCACCACAGATCGCCTACAATGAGCAGTTCTTC.

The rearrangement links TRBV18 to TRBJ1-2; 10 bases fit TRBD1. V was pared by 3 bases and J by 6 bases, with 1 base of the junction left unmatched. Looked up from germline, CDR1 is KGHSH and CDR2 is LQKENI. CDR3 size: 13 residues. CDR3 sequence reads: CASSPTGGDGYTF. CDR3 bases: TGTGCCAGCTCACCGACAGGGGGCGATGGCTACACCTTC.

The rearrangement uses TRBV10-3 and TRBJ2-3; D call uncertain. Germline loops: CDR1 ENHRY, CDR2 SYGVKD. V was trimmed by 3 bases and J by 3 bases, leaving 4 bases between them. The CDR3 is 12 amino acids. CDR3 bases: TGTGCCATCAGTGACTTTACAGATACGCAGTATTTT. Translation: CAISDFTDTQYF.

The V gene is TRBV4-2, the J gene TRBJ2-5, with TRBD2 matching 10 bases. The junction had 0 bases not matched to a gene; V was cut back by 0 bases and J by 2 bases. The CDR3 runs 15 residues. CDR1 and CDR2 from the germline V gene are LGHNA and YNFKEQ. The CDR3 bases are TGTGCCAGCAGCCAAGAGACTAGCGGGCAAGAGACCCAGTACTTC. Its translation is CASSQETSGQETQYF.

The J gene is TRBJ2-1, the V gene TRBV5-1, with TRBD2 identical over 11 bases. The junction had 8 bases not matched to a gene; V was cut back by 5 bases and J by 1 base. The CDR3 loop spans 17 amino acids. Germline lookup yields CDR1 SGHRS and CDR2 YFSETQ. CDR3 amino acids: CASSPGLAGLSYNEQFF. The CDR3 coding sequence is TGCGCCAGCAGTCCTGGACTAGCGGGCCTTTCCTACAATGAGCAGTTCTTC. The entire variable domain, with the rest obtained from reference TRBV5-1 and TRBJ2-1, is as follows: KAGVTQTPRYLIKTRGQQVTLSCSPISGHRSVSWYQQTPGQGLQFLFEYFSETQRNKGNFPGRFSGRQFSNSRSEMNVSTLELGDSALYLCASSPGLAGLSYNEQFFGPGTRLTVL.

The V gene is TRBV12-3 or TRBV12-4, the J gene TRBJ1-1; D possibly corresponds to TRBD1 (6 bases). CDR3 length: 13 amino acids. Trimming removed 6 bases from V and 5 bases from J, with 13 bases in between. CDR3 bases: TGTGCCAGCAGACGCACAGGGTGGACTGAAGCTTTCTTT. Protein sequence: CASRRTGWTEAFF.

The CDR3 protein is CASSPAWGPASTDPYNEQFF. As DNA, the CDR3 is TGTGCCAGCAGCCCGGCGTGGGGGCCAGCCTCGACCGACCCCTACAATGAGCAGTTCTTC. The chain joins TRBV13 to TRBJ2-1, with D maybe TRBD1 (6 bases). V was pared by 5 bases and J by 2 bases, with 28 bases between. The germline gives CDR1 PRHDT, CDR2 FYEKMQ (reference sequence). The length of the CDR3 is 20 residues.

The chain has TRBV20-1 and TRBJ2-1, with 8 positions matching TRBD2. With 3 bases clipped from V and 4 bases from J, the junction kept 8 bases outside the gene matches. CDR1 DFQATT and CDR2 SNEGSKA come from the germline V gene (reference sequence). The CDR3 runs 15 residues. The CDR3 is CSASVPSGGYNEQFF. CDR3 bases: TGCAGTGCTAGTGTCCCCAGCGGGGGATACAATGAGCAGTTCTTC.

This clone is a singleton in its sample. The CDR3 reads CASSTGQGPGPQHF. In DNA, the CDR3 is TGTGCCAGTAGTACCGGACAGGGTCCTGGGCCCCAGCATTTT. V gene TRBV19 combines with J gene TRBJ1-5; 8 bases agree with TRBD1. The CDR3 spans 14 residues. Trimming at V came to 4 bases and at J to 9 bases, leaving 8 bases not matched to a gene. In germline, CDR1 is LNHDA, CDR2 SQIVND (reference sequence).

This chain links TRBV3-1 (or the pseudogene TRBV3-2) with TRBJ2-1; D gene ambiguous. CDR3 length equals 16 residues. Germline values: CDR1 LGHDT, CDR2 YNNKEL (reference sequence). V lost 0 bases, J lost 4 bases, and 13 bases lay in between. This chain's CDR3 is CASSQDASKPYNEQFF. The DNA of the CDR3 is TGTGCCAGCAGCCAAGATGCTAGTAAGCCTTACAATGAGCAGTTCTTC.

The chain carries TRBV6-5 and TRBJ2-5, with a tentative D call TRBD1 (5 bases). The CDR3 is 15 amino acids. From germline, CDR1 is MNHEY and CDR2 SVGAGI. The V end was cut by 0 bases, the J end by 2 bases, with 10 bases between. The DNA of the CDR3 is TGTGCCAGCAGTTACTCGAAGGGGCGTCAAGAGACCCAGTACTTC. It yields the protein CASSYSKGRQETQYF.

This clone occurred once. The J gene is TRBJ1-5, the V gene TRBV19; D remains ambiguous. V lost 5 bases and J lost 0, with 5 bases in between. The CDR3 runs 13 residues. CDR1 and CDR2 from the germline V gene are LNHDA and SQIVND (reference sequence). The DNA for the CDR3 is TGTGCCAGTAGTTATGTTAGCAATCAGCCCCAGCATTTT. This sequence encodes CASSYVSNQPQHF.